The T cell receptor beta chain under discussion was sequenced for a study of cytomegalovirus exposure and HLA in healthy donors. Study-level background: The same platform was used for the 110 or so validation repertoires as for the roughly 700 first-cohort repertoires, as reported in a later analysis.

This clone was seen once. Antigen unknown. Findings of the study overall: Cytomegalovirus status was reportedly diagnosed by the classifier with high specificity and sensitivity.

The approximately 120-subject validation cohort, separate from the approximately 670-subject first cohort, included the donors. This CDR3 has 15 amino acids. V lost 3 bases and J lost 3, with 14 bases in between. Germline V gene lookup returns CDR1 SNHLY and CDR2 FYNNEI. The assay was immunoSEQ multiplex PCR, and TCRdb's table has in-frame clones only and misses some. The profile shows about 73,000 clones, 85% to 95% of them singletons. This clonotype was sampled from a man aged 18 to 35 in good health and CMV-seronegative. V gene TRBV2 combines with J gene TRBJ1-1; D unclear. What was sequenced was PBMCs. DNA for the CDR3: TGTGCCAGCAGTGATCTGGGGAGGGCGGACACTGAAGCTTTCTTT. Translating gives CASSDLGRADTEAFF.